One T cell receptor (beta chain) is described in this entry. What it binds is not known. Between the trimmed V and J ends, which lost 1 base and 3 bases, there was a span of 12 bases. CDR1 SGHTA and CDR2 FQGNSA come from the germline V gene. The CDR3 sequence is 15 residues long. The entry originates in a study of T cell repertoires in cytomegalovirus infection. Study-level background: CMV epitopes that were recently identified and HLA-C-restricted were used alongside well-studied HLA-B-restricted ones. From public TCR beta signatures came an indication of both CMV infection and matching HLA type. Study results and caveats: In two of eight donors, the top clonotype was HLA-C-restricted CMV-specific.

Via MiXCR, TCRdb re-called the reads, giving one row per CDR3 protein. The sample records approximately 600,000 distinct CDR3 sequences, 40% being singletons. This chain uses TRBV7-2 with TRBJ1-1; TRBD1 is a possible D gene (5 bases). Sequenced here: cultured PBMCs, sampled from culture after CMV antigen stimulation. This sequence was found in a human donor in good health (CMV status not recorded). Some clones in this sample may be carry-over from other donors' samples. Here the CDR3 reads CASSLGDPGHTEAFF. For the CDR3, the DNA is TGTGCCAGCAGCTTAGGGGACCCGGGACACACTGAAGCTTTCTTT. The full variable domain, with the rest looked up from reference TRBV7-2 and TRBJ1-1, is GAGVSQSPSNKVTEKGKDVELRCDPISGHTALYWYRQSLGQGLEFLIYFQGNSAPDKSGLPSDRFSAERTGGSVSTLTIQRTQQEDSAVYLCASSLGDPGHTEAFFGQGTRLTVV.